These 30 T cell receptor beta chains came from one sample sequenced in a study of blood T cell repertoires in COVID-19. Using immunoSEQ multiplex PCR, the repertoire was profiled, and TCRdb retains in-frame clones only, with some absent. The table includes under 100,000 clones, roughly 87% detected once. What was sequenced was peripheral blood. The receptors come from a man aged 50 to 60 with acute or convalescent COVID-19.

The chain joins TRBV19 to TRBJ1-2, with 7 bases identical to TRBD1. J gave up 4 bases and V 6 bases, and 11 bases lay outside the gene matches. The CDR3 covers 15 residues. Germline V gives CDR1 LNHDA, CDR2 SQIVND (reference sequence). In nucleotides, the CDR3 is TGTGCCAGTAGACTCGCCAGTGGACAGGCCTATGGCTACACCTTC. Translation: CASRLASGQAYGYTF.

The chain has TRBV11-2 and TRBJ2-5, with 8 bases lining up with TRBD1. Trimming removed 3 bases from V and 4 bases from J; junction bases left unmatched: 4. Germline V gene data show CDR1 as SGHAT and CDR2 as FQNNGV. The length of the CDR3 is 14 residues. The DNA for the CDR3 is TGTGCCAGCAGCTTTAACAGGGGGATAGAGACCCAGTACTTC. This codes for CASSFNRGIETQYF.

This clone is medium-sized within its sample. This chain links TRBV7-2 with TRBJ1-2; D is possibly TRBD1 (5 bases). This CDR3 is built from 17 residues. V was cut by 1 base and J by 6 bases, with 21 bases left in between. CDR1 and CDR2 from the germline V gene are SGHTA and FQGNSA. Written as DNA, the CDR3 is TGTGCCAGCAGCTTAGTATTAGTCGGGGGAGGAGAGGATGGCTACACCTTC. Protein: CASSLVLVGGGEDGYTF.

This clone occurred once. The rearrangement joins TRBV5-4 to TRBJ1-1; tentatively, D is TRBD1 (5 bases). The germline V gene has CDR1 SGHNT and CDR2 YYREEE (reference sequence). The germline V and J ends were trimmed by 4 bases and 6 bases, with 16 bases remaining between them. The CDR3 contains 14 residues. The CDR3 is CASSRGDRESEAFF. CDR3 in DNA: TGTGCCAGCAGCCGGGGGGATAGGGAATCTGAAGCTTTCTTT.

V usage is TRBV7-6 and J usage is TRBJ2-2; 14 nucleotides align to TRBD2. Losses at the gene ends were 3 bases for V and 5 bases for J; bases not matched to a gene: 5. CDR1 and CDR2 (germline): SGHVS, FNYEAQ. The CDR3 spans 17 residues. The CDR3: CASSLETSGGATGELFF. The CDR3 region has the DNA TGTGCCAGCAGCTTGGAGACTAGCGGGGGGGCTACCGGGGAGCTGTTTTTT.

The chain employs TRBV6-5 and TRBJ2-5, with TRBD2 matching 8 bases. The CDR3 covers 15 residues. CDR1 and CDR2 (germline): MNHEY, SVGAGI. The junction had 11 bases not matched to a gene; V was cut back by 6 bases and J by 5 bases. The CDR3 reads CASSGFGGALETQYF. The CDR3 nucleotides read TGTGCCAGCAGCGGGTTCGGGGGGGCCCTGGAGACCCAGTACTTC.

The chain employs TRBV7-3 and TRBJ1-2; TRBD1 matches at 11 bases. CDR3 length equals 13 residues. CDR1 and CDR2 (germline): SGHTA, FQGTGA. V dropped 7 bases and J dropped 8; count of bases not matched to a gene: 6. The CDR3 is CASTGQGAGGYTF. In nucleotides, the CDR3 is TGTGCCAGCACCGGACAGGGGGCGGGAGGCTACACCTTC.

CDR3 in DNA: TGTGCCAGCAGTTCCTCGGGACTAGCGGGGGGGGCTAATTTTGAGACCCAGTACTTC. This encodes CASSSSGLAGGANFETQYF. V is TRBV28 and J is TRBJ2-5; TRBD2 matches at 16 bases. This CDR3 has 19 amino acids. Germline CDR1 is MDHEN and CDR2 is SYDVKM. Unmatched junction bases numbered 13, after V lost 4 bases and J lost 5 bases.

The chain couples TRBV7-3 to TRBJ2-1; D gene ambiguous. Germline assignment: CDR1 SGHTA and CDR2 FQGTGA. CDR3 length: 13 amino acids. V was cut by 0 bases and J by 7 bases, with 7 bases left in between. The CDR3 DNA sequence: TGTGCCAGCAGCTTAACCGTTTCGAATGAGCAGTTCTTC. Protein sequence: CASSLTVSNEQFF. The complete variable domain, with remaining parts taken from reference TRBV7-3 and TRBJ2-1, reads GAGVSQTPSNKVTEKGKYVELRCDPISGHTALYWYRQSLGQGPEFLIYFQGTGAADDSGLPNDRFFAVRPEGSVSTLKIQRTERGDSAVYLCASSLTVSNEQFFGPGTRLTVL.

This clone has just one count. The J gene is TRBJ2-7, the V gene TRBV3-1 (or the pseudogene TRBV3-2), with a tentative D call TRBD1 (5 bases). Trimming left V 0 bases short and J 5 bases short, with 11 bases between. Germline CDR1 LGHDT, CDR2 YNNKEL (reference sequence). The CDR3 loop spans 14 amino acids. The CDR3 DNA reads TGTGCCAGCAGCCAAGATGCAGGGCAGAACGAGCAGTACTTC. Protein sequence: CASSQDAGQNEQYF.

This clone was detected only once. This chain connects TRBV5-5 to TRBJ1-2; D is unclear. V was cut by 2 bases and J by 0 bases, with 11 bases left in between. Germline V gives CDR1 SGHKS, CDR2 YYEKEE (reference sequence). The CDR3 is 15 amino acids. The CDR3 loop reads CASSFTTNSNYGYTF. The CDR3 nucleotides are TGTGCCAGCAGCTTTACAACCAATTCTAACTATGGCTACACCTTC.

CDR3 region: CASSLQGSGYGYTF. CDR3 in DNA: TGTGCCAGCAGTTTACAGGGTAGTGGCTATGGCTACACCTTC. The chain employs TRBV6-6 and TRBJ1-2; D possibly corresponds to TRBD1 (6 bases). CDR1 is MNHNY and CDR2 is SVGAGI in the germline V gene (reference sequence). V gave up 4 bases and J gave up 4 bases, with 13 bases separating them. The CDR3 contains 14 residues.

The V and J genes are TRBV3-1 (or the pseudogene TRBV3-2) and TRBJ2-1, with 7 nucleotides matching TRBD1. CDR3 length: 19 residues. Germline V gives CDR1 LGHDT, CDR2 YNNKEL (reference sequence). Trimming removed 0 bases from V and 1 base from J; junction bases left unmatched: 12. In DNA, the CDR3 is TGTGCCAGCAGCCAAGATCGAAGGGGGCGCATCCCATCCTACAATGAGCAGTTCTTC. It translates to CASSQDRRGRIPSYNEQFF.

This clone was counted a single time. This chain links TRBV7-6 with TRBJ2-1, with D possibly being TRBD2 (7 bases). Per germline, CDR1 SGHVS and CDR2 FNYEAQ. V was trimmed by 5 bases and J by 5 bases, leaving 16 bases between them. The CDR3 is made up of 15 amino acids. Written as DNA, the CDR3 is TGTGCCAGCAGCCTTTCCCGGGGGGCACACAATGAGCAGTTCTTC. As protein: CASSLSRGAHNEQFF.

V usage is TRBV30 and J usage is TRBJ1-3, with 8 bases matching TRBD1. Germline V CDR1 and CDR2: GTSNPN, SVGIG (reference sequence). V lost 2 bases to trimming and J lost 0 bases; unmatched junction nucleotides: 3. This CDR3 is 15 amino acids long. The CDR3 region is CAWSQGANSGNTIYF. The DNA for the CDR3 is TGTGCCTGGAGTCAGGGGGCCAACTCTGGAAACACCATATATTTT.

The J gene is TRBJ1-3, the V gene TRBV5-1; 10 nucleotides agree with TRBD1. V dropped 3 bases and J dropped 4; count of bases not matched to a gene: 4. CDR1 SGHRS and CDR2 YFSETQ come from the germline V gene. The CDR3 is 15 amino acids. CDR3 DNA sequence: TGCGCCAGCAGCTCAGGGGACAGGGGCGGAAACACCATATATTTT. Its translation is CASSSGDRGGNTIYF.

This chain connects TRBV30 to TRBJ1-2; D gene uncertain. The germline V gene encodes CDR1 GTSNPN and CDR2 SVGIG (reference sequence). CDR3 length equals 12 residues. Trimming shortened V by 5 bases and J by 4 bases, and 11 bases separated the two germline ends. The CDR3 DNA sequence: TGTGCCTGGTCGCCCGGAGGCTATGGCTACACCTTC. Translating gives CAWSPGGYGYTF.

V gene TRBV5-1 combines with J gene TRBJ2-5, with a possible D match to TRBD2 (7 bases). This CDR3 contains 13 residues. The ends were cut back, 3 bases at V and 5 bases at J, with 11 bases in the middle. The germline CDR1 and CDR2 sequences are SGHRS and YFSETQ. In nucleotides, the CDR3 is TGCGCCAGCAGCTCCCGGGGGGCCGAGACCCAGTACTTC. Its translation is CASSSRGAETQYF.

The chain combines TRBV5-6 with TRBJ1-4, with a tentative D call TRBD1 (5 bases). Trimming removed 2 bases at V and 7 bases at J, with 15 bases between. The length of the CDR3 is 15 residues. The germline CDR1 and CDR2 sequences are SGHDT and YYEEEE. CDR3 in DNA: TGTGCCAGCAGCTTAAGTGGGGCAGGTGCTGAAAAACTGTTTTTT. Translating it yields CASSLSGAGAEKLFF.

This chain uses TRBV6-5 with TRBJ1-2, with D maybe TRBD1 (6 bases). V lost 5 bases and J lost 8, with 9 bases in between. Germline V gene data show CDR1 as MNHEY and CDR2 as SVGAGI. The CDR3 consists of 11 residues. Here the CDR3 reads CASSNGQGYTF. The CDR3 DNA follows: TGTGCCAGCAGTAACGGACAGGGCTACACCTTC.

The chain recombines TRBV29-1 with TRBJ2-1, with D maybe TRBD1 (6 bases). The ends were cut back, 4 bases at V and 8 bases at J, with 18 bases in the middle. Germline V lookup: CDR1 SQVTM, CDR2 ANQGSEA. The CDR3 contains 14 residues. The CDR3 sequence is CSVGQRRGKDEQFF. CDR3 nucleotides: TGCAGCGTTGGGCAACGCAGGGGTAAGGATGAGCAGTTCTTC.

This chain uses TRBV12-3 or TRBV12-4 with TRBJ1-1, with D unclear. The CDR3 is 12 residues long. V lost 4 bases and J lost 2, with 5 bases in between. Written as DNA, the CDR3 is TGTGCCAGCAGTTACAGCAACACTGAAGCTTTCTTT. Translation gives CASSYSNTEAFF.

The gene calls are TRBV20-1 and TRBJ1-6; D possibly corresponds to TRBD1 (5 bases). Germline V gene lookup returns CDR1 DFQATT and CDR2 SNEGSKA (reference sequence). The CDR3 has 14 amino acids. V lost 3 bases to trimming and J lost 7 bases, with 13 bases between them. CDR3: CSASSQGGNSPLHF. In DNA, the CDR3 is TGCAGTGCTAGTTCTCAGGGAGGGAATTCACCCCTCCACTTT.

The rearrangement joins TRBV6-5 to TRBJ2-6; no reliable D call. CDR1 and CDR2 (germline): MNHEY, SVGAGI. There are 12 residues in the CDR3. The chain's CDR3 is CATVSGANVLTF. The CDR3 nucleotides read TGTGCAACAGTCTCAGGGGCCAACGTCCTGACTTTC.

J is TRBJ1-2 and V is TRBV6-4; 10 nucleotides line up with TRBD1. J gave up 3 bases and V 0 bases, and 4 bases lay outside the gene matches. The CDR3 has 16 amino acids. Germline CDR1 is MRHNA and CDR2 is SNTAGT. The CDR3 region is CASSDSLDRGYYGYTF. The CDR3 DNA sequence: TGTGCCAGCAGTGACTCGTTGGACAGGGGGTACTATGGCTACACCTTC.

As concerns this clone: This sample also contains other DNA sequences that code for the same CDR3. The chain is built from TRBV9 and TRBJ2-1; 7 nucleotides align to TRBD2. V lost 0 bases to trimming and J lost 4 bases; unmatched junction nucleotides: 7. The CDR3 is 16 residues long. Germline CDR1 is SGDLS and CDR2 is YYNGEE. The CDR3 region is CASSVGLAGVYNEQFF. The CDR3 DNA is TGTGCCAGCAGCGTAGGTCTGGCGGGGGTATACAATGAGCAGTTCTTC. Complete variable domain (other parts from reference TRBV9 and TRBJ2-1): DSGVTQTPKHLITATGQRVTLRCSPRSGDLSVYWYQQSLDQGLQFLIQYYNGEERAKGNILERFSAQQFPDLHSELNLSSLELGDSALYFCASSVGLAGVYNEQFFGPGTRLTVL.

This chain joins TRBV3-1 (or the pseudogene TRBV3-2) and TRBJ1-2; 8 bases fit TRBD1. CDR3 length: 17 residues. Germline loops: CDR1 LGHDT, CDR2 YNNKEL (reference sequence). The V segment lost 0 bases and the J segment 8 bases; nucleotides outside the gene matches: 14. CDR3 amino acids: CASSQDSRQGSGQGYTF. DNA for the CDR3: TGTGCCAGCAGCCAAGATAGTAGACAGGGGAGCGGTCAGGGCTACACCTTC.

The chain carries TRBV5-1 and TRBJ2-3; D is possibly TRBD1 (5 bases). Germline V gene lookup returns CDR1 SGHRS and CDR2 YFSETQ. Trimming stripped 0 bases from V and 1 base from J, with 9 bases between. CDR3 length: 15 amino acids. CDR3 in DNA: TGCGCCAGCAGCTTGGAAGGGGCTGGCACAGATACGCAGTATTTT. Amino acid sequence: CASSLEGAGTDTQYF. The full variable domain, with the rest looked up from reference TRBV5-1 and TRBJ2-3, is KAGVTQTPRYLIKTRGQQVTLSCSPISGHRSVSWYQQTPGQGLQFLFEYFSETQRNKGNFPGRFSGRQFSNSRSEMNVSTLELGDSALYLCASSLEGAGTDTQYFGPGTRLTVL.

The rearrangement uses TRBV6-2 or TRBV6-3 and TRBJ1-5; the match to TRBD1 covers 9 bases. J lost 4 bases, V lost 4 bases, and 5 bases had no gene match. The CDR3 covers 15 residues. CDR1 is MNHEY and CDR2 is SVGEGT in the germline V gene. The CDR3 sequence: CASSLQGASNQPQHF. Written as DNA, the CDR3 is TGTGCCAGCAGTTTACAGGGGGCGAGTAATCAGCCCCAGCATTTT.

The chain combines TRBV3-1 (or the pseudogene TRBV3-2) with TRBJ2-3; D perhaps matches TRBD2 (6 bases). Deletions cut 3 bases from V and 8 bases from J, with 30 bases between. The CDR3 totals 19 residues. Germline CDR1 is LGHDT and CDR2 is YNNKEL (reference sequence). CDR3 DNA: TGTGCCAGCAGCCAGGAGTCGGGGTGGGACGGGGGAGGCTCGTTTACGCAGTATTTT. It is translated as CASSQESGWDGGGSFTQYF.